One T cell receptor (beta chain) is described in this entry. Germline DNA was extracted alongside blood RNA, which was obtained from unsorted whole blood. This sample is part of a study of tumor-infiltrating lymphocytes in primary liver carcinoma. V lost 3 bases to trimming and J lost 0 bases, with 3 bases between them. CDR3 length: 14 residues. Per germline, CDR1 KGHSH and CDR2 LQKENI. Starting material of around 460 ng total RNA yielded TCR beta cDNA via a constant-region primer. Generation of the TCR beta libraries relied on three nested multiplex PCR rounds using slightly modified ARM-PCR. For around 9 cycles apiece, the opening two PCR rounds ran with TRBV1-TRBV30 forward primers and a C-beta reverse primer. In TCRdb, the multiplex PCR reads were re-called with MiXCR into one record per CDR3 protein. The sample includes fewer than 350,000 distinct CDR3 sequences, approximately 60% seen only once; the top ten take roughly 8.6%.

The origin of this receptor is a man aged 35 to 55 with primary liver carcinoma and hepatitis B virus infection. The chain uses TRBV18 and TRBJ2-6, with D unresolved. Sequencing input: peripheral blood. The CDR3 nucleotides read TGTGCCAGCTCACCCGGCTCTGGGGCCAACGTCCTGACTTTC. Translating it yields CASSPGSGANVLTF.